A selection of T cell receptor beta chains follows, all from one sample in a study of tumour-infiltrating T cells in Burkitt lymphoma. The table came from immunoSEQ multiplex PCR; TCRdb's copy has only in-frame clones and leaves some out. Among fewer than 5,500 clones listed, roughly 80% were seen once. Source material: tumor tissue. The receptors were sampled from a human donor with diffuse large B-cell lymphoma. Some clones in this sample may be carry-over from other donors' samples. Both conserved end residues are part of each CDR3. Each record gives: CDR3 length, J gene, V gene, CDR3 protein.

14	TRBJ1-3	TRBV7-9	CASRSDRAGNTIYF
16	TRBJ1-5	TRBV4-1	CASSQDDSFSNQPQHF
12	TRBJ1-1	TRBV5-8	CASQSGYTEAFF
15	TRBJ1-5	TRBV28	CASSPRGRSNQPQHF
15	TRBJ2-7	TRBV6-6	CASSYPGTGVFEQYF
14	TRBJ2-7	TRBV5-5	CASSSETGLLEQYF
15	TRBJ2-7	TRBV4-1	CASSHLGQGHDEQYF
14	TRBJ1-5	TRBV5-4	CASSFKDSNQPQHF
11	TRBJ1-2	TRBV20-1	CSAREGAGYTF
15	TRBJ2-7	TRBV28	CASSRPGGGIYEQYF
14	TRBJ1-1	TRBV11-2	CASSLGPKNTEAFF
16	TRBJ2-3	TRBV12-5	CASGLRTSGSRDTQYF
17	TRBJ2-6	TRBV19	CASSPGSGGAGANVLTF
16	TRBJ2-3	TRBV2	CASSAWGSGGTDTQYF
14	TRBJ2-7	TRBV6-5	CASSYRDFAYEQYF
15	TRBJ2-1	TRBV10-3	CAISESGGEVGEQFF
16	TRBJ2-1	TRBV7-2	CASSSRSGGLYNEQFF
15	TRBJ1-1	TRBV2	CAGDERAGIDTEAFF
14	TRBJ1-2	TRBV27	CASSSGQNYYGYTF
14	TRBJ2-4	TRBV6-1	CASSPGLTADIQYF
14	TRBJ1-4	TRBV15	CATQQGESNEKLFF
17	TRBJ1-2	TRBV5-1	CASSLGVSTHLTYGYTF
13	TRBJ2-3	TRBV4-2	CASSETTTDTQYF
15	TRBJ1-4	TRBV6-5	CASSYSAGNNEKLFF
13	TRBJ1-1	TRBV6-5	CASSLSQNTEAFF
16	TRBJ1-2	TRBV4-1	CASSRQGERANYGYTF
15	TRBJ1-5	TRBV6-6	CASYKTGQGGQPQHF
15	TRBJ2-7	TRBV25-1	CASSLRLAGVNEQYF
12	TRBJ1-1	TRBV10-3	CAINSRDTEAFF
15	TRBJ2-6	TRBV6-6	CASSYEGSGANVLTF
15	TRBJ1-5	TRBV15	CATSRRDTSNQPQHF
16	TRBJ1-1	TRBV6-5	CASSYSFRSLGTEAFF
13	TRBJ1-1	TRBV6-5	CASSYSRGGEAFF
13	TRBJ1-1	TRBV11-2	CASSHRVDTEAFF
14	TRBJ1-4	TRBV4-2	CASGKILSNEKLFF
14	TRBJ2-7	TRBV15	CATSRDAASDEQYF
12	TRBJ2-7	TRBV6-6	CASSPGGYKQYF
13	TRBJ2-7	TRBV29-1	CSVALPGGYEQYF
14	TRBJ1-2	TRBV7-9	CASSLGQGPYGYTF
17	TRBJ2-3	TRBV4-1	CASSQGQPSGHTDTQYF
15	TRBJ1-4	TRBV27	CASSLSWERTEKLFF
14	TRBJ1-1	TRBV27	CASSPTGTGTEAFF
13	TRBJ2-7	TRBV7-9	CASSLRQGGEQYF
14	TRBJ1-1	TRBV6-1	CASSESGGSTEAFF
13	TRBJ1-1	TRBV14	CASSQPDTLEAFF
15	TRBJ2-6	TRBV7-9	CASSLGLGSANVLTF
15	TRBJ1-5	TRBV6-6	CASSRTGGVSQPQHF
17	TRBJ1-4	TRBV5-5	CASSLIGAGGFGEKLFF
16	TRBJ2-7	TRBV1	CTSSRPLSGRAYEQYF
15	TRBJ1-5	TRBV5-4	CASSRGQSPNQPQHF
13	TRBJ1-5	TRBV5-5	CASSLWENQPQHF
13	TRBJ2-7	TRBV11-3	CASNYNPGTVQYF
12	TRBJ2-3	TRBV7-2	CASSLYVGTQYF